These 18 T cell receptor beta chains were all obtained from the same sample, sequenced in a study of OX40 agonist ivuxolimab in advanced cancers. Only in-frame clones appear in the TCRdb table, and some are missing; sequencing was by immunoSEQ multiplex PCR. The data show more than 30,000 clones, about 92% seen once. The sequencing here drew on CD4+ or CD8+ T cells sorted from blood, taken in a trial of the OX40 agonist ivuxolimab. The receptors stem from an adult with an advanced solid tumor such as melanoma, head and neck, liver or kidney cancer.

V is TRBV5-4 and J is TRBJ1-1; 7 bases match TRBD1. Germline values: CDR1 SGHNT, CDR2 YYREEE (reference sequence). After removal of 4 bases from V and 2 bases from J, the junction contained 2 bases not matched to a gene. CDR3 length: 13 amino acids. The DNA for the CDR3 is TGTGCCAGCAGCAGACAGGGAAACACTGAAGCTTTCTTT. As protein: CASSRQGNTEAFF. Using reference TRBV5-4 and TRBJ1-1 for the parts outside the CDR3, the full variable domain is ETGVTQSPTHLIKTRGQQVTLRCSSQSGHNTVSWYQQALGQGPQFIFQYYREEENGRGNFPPRFSGLQFPNYSSELNVNALELDDSALYLCASSRQGNTEAFFGQGTRLTVV.

This chain uses TRBV5-6 with TRBJ2-1; tentative D call: TRBD2 (7 bases). Between the trimmed V and J ends, which lost 6 bases and 7 bases, there was a span of 17 bases. The CDR3 is 14 amino acids. Germline lookup yields CDR1 SGHDT and CDR2 YYEEEE. The CDR3 coding sequence is TGTGCCAGCAAAGGGGCGGGGGCGCCGAATGAGCAGTTCTTC. It is translated as CASKGAGAPNEQFF.

The V call is TRBV6-6, the J call TRBJ1-5; D is unclear. V was pared by 6 bases and J by 2 bases, with 11 bases between. CDR3 length: 14 residues. Per germline, CDR1 MNHNY and CDR2 SVGAGI (reference sequence). CDR3 bases: TGTGCCAGCAGGGGCGGGTATGGCAATCAGCCCCAGCATTTT. It specifies CASRGGYGNQPQHF.

V usage is TRBV7-2 and J usage is TRBJ2-7; D gene uncertain. The CDR3 sequence is 15 residues long. Germline V gene lookup returns CDR1 SGHTA and CDR2 FQGNSA. V shed 1 base and J shed 0 bases, with 10 bases lying between them. The CDR3 bases are TGTGCCAGCAGCTTAGGGCCATCCACCTCCTACGAGCAGTACTTC. Residues: CASSLGPSTSYEQYF.

This clone was counted between two and nine times. The chain recombines TRBV18 with TRBJ1-5, with D possibly TRBD1 on 5 matching bases. The V and J ends lost 5 bases and 3 bases respectively, with 14 bases between them. The length of the CDR3 is 15 residues. The germline gives CDR1 KGHSH, CDR2 LQKENI. The CDR3 loop is CASSTSGTINQPQHF. As DNA, the CDR3 is TGTGCCAGCTCAACCTCCGGGACCATCAATCAGCCCCAGCATTTT.

This clone was picked up one time. This chain uses TRBV6-6 with TRBJ1-3; D gene uncertain. Per the germline V gene, CDR1 is MNHNY and CDR2 is SVGAGI (reference sequence). The CDR3 runs 14 residues. Trimming pared 7 bases from V and 4 bases from J, leaving 14 bases between. The CDR3 sequence is CASMGKGYGNTIYF. The CDR3 bases are TGTGCCAGCATGGGCAAGGGTTACGGAAACACCATATATTTT.

The chain uses TRBV4-3 and TRBJ1-4; the D is unclear. The germline CDR1 and CDR2 sequences are LGHNA and YSLEER. Between the trimmed V and J ends, which lost 1 base and 10 bases, there was a span of 13 bases. The CDR3 consists of 14 residues. The CDR3 DNA reads TGCGCCAGCAGCCAAGTTGGGGAGAGCGGAAAACTGTTTTTT. This gives the protein CASSQVGESGKLFF.

The J gene is TRBJ2-5, the V gene TRBV4-3; D is uncertain. Trimming removed 1 base from V and 0 bases from J, with 3 bases in between. Germline lookup yields CDR1 LGHNA and CDR2 YSLEER. This CDR3 has 13 amino acids. The CDR3 protein is CASSQANQETQYF. The CDR3 DNA is TGCGCCAGCAGCCAAGCGAACCAAGAGACCCAGTACTTC.

The count of this clone is one. The rearrangement joins TRBV28 to TRBJ1-1; D is undetermined. The CDR3 has 14 residues. The V gene lost 6 bases and the J gene lost 1 base, with 12 bases spanning the gap. Germline assignment: CDR1 MDHEN and CDR2 SYDVKM. CDR3 loop: CASSQGGRNTEAFF. As DNA, the CDR3 is TGTGCCAGCAGCCAAGGCGGGCGGAACACTGAAGCTTTCTTT.

This chain links TRBV5-1 with TRBJ2-5; D is undetermined. Germline V gives CDR1 SGHRS, CDR2 YFSETQ. This CDR3 region has 14 residues. V lost 4 bases and J 5 bases, leaving 15 bases between the germline ends. The CDR3: CASSLRSTLETQYF. The DNA for the CDR3 is TGCGCCAGCAGCCTGCGGTCGACCTTGGAGACCCAGTACTTC.

This chain connects TRBV6-1 to TRBJ1-2, with TRBD1 identical over 7 bases. Germline V gene sequence: CDR1 MNHNS, CDR2 SASEGT. CDR3 length: 15 amino acids. V was clipped by 10 bases and J by 7 bases; unmatched bases: 18. CDR3 nucleotide sequence: TGTGCCACCTTGGGACAGCCTTTAGTTAAGTTTGGCTACACCTTC. Encoded protein: CATLGQPLVKFGYTF.

V usage is TRBV5-1 and J usage is TRBJ2-5, with D unresolved. The CDR3 runs to 11 residues. Germline V lookup: CDR1 SGHRS, CDR2 YFSETQ. V was trimmed by 3 bases and J by 5 bases, leaving 5 bases between them. The CDR3 region is CASSSGETQYF. As DNA, the CDR3 is TGCGCCAGCAGCTCTGGGGAGACCCAGTACTTC.

This clone was recorded once. The chain joins TRBV29-1 to TRBJ1-5, with 9 nucleotides matching TRBD1. Germline values: CDR1 SQVTM, CDR2 ANQGSEA. The CDR3 spans 16 residues. V was clipped by 5 bases and J by 3 bases; unmatched bases: 11. CDR3 sequence reads: CSVLAGTGFNNQPQHF. The CDR3 DNA reads TGCAGCGTTTTAGCCGGGACAGGGTTTAACAATCAGCCCCAGCATTTT.

The gene calls are TRBV5-1 and TRBJ2-3, with TRBD1 matching over 9 bases. V trimming: 4 bases; J trimming: 2 bases; junction bases outside the gene matches: 5. The CDR3 covers 15 residues. Germline loops: CDR1 SGHRS, CDR2 YFSETQ. The chain's CDR3 is CASSATGGVTDTQYF. The CDR3 DNA follows: TGCGCCAGCAGCGCAACAGGGGGCGTCACAGATACGCAGTATTTT.

The chain carries TRBV4-1 and TRBJ2-5; possible D gene TRBD1, 7 bases. The V end lost 5 bases, the J end lost 0 bases, and 19 bases lay between the germline ends. Germline CDR1 reads MGHRA; CDR2 reads YSYEKL. This CDR3 region has 17 residues. CDR3 DNA sequence: TGCGCCAGCAGCTCAGGGCAGGGGGGAAGGTACCAAGAGACCCAGTACTTC. As protein: CASSSGQGGRYQETQYF.

This chain links TRBV10-3 with TRBJ2-1; 9 bases are a match to TRBD1. The germline V gene encodes CDR1 ENHRY and CDR2 SYGVKD. The J segment lost 4 bases and the V segment lost 11 bases, leaving 12 bases of the junction unmatched. The CDR3 length is 15 residues. The chain's CDR3 is CAAVSPGQGYNEQFF. The CDR3 DNA reads TGTGCCGCCGTTAGTCCGGGACAGGGATACAATGAGCAGTTCTTC.

J is TRBJ1-2 and V is TRBV5-6; TRBD1 matches at 8 bases. With V trimmed by 4 bases and J by 3 bases, 11 bases remained unmatched. The CDR3 length is 16 residues. Per germline, CDR1 SGHDT and CDR2 YYEEEE. CDR3 DNA: TGTGCCAGCAGCCCGGTTAAGACAGGGGTCCACTATGGCTACACCTTC. This gives the protein CASSPVKTGVHYGYTF.

The chain carries TRBV7-2 and TRBJ2-1; TRBD2 matches 10 bases. Germline V lookup: CDR1 SGHTA, CDR2 FQGNSA. The CDR3 is made up of 17 amino acids. The V segment lost 2 bases and the J segment 8 bases; nucleotides outside the gene matches: 12. In nucleotides, the CDR3 is TGTGCCAGCAGCTTAATCCCACTAGCGGGATCTGCCCATGAGCAGTTCTTC. Encoded protein: CASSLIPLAGSAHEQFF.